Listed below are T cell receptor beta chains from one sample, sequenced in a study of beta chain features in type 1 diabetes. TCRdb keeps only in-frame clones here, not all; method: immunoSEQ multiplex PCR. The repertoire holds 140,000 to 150,000 clones, with 13% as singletons. Sequenced: central memory CD4+ T cells from blood. The receptors stem from a man aged 18-30 years with type 1 diabetes. Each CDR3 is given with its conserved first and last residue. The D gene is left open where the match is weak. Expanded clones get a size class; other rows say once, few or many, or leave the size out.

j_call cdr3_length clone_size v_call d_call cdr3_nt cdr3_aa
TRBJ2-7 13 many TRBV4-1 NA TGCGCCAGCAGCCAGTCCCAGGGGTACGAGCAGTACTTC CASSQSQGYEQYF
TRBJ1-2 12 NA TRBV5-6 NA TGTGCCAGCAGGTACGAGGAGGGCGGCTACACCTTC CASRYEEGGYTF
TRBJ1-2 14 once TRBV7-9 NA TGTGCCAGCAGCCATGTTTCAGGGGCCTGGGGCTACACCTTC CASSHVSGAWGYTF
TRBJ2-7 15 NA TRBV2 NA TGTGCCAGCAGTGAAGGTCCCCGTGTGCTCTACGAGCAGTACTTC CASSEGPRVLYEQYF
TRBJ2-1 12 NA TRBV28 TRBD2 TGTGCCAGCAGTGCAGCGACTAGCGGCAAGTTCTTC CASSAATSGKFF
TRBJ2-7 14 NA TRBV5-1 NA TGCGCCAGCAGTCCCGGGGGTAGCGGCTACGAGCAGTACTTC CASSPGGSGYEQYF
TRBJ2-7 13 NA TRBV15 NA TGTGCCACCAGCAGAGATCTAAAATACGAGCAGTACTTC CATSRDLKYEQYF
TRBJ1-6 16 NA TRBV28 NA TGTGCCAGCATTAGGGGGTCTGGCAGCGCTAATTCACCCCTCCACTTT CASIRGSGSANSPLHF
TRBJ2-7 15 few TRBV11-2 NA TGTGCCAGCAGCTTCCTAGGGACAACCTCCTACGAGCAGTACTTC CASSFLGTTSYEQYF
TRBJ1-1 12 NA TRBV30 NA TGTGCCTGGAGCTGGAGTGACACTGAAGCTTTCTTT CAWSWSDTEAFF
TRBJ1-1 15 few TRBV6-4 TRBD1 TGTGCCAGCAGTCCGGGACAGAGAGAGAACACTGAAGCTTTCTTT CASSPGQRENTEAFF
TRBJ1-5 15 few TRBV30 TRBD1 TGTGCCTGGAGTCGCCGGGACAGGCAGAATGAACCCCAGCATTTT CAWSRRDRQNEPQHF
TRBJ1-6 16 many TRBV5-4 NA TGTGCCAGCAGCTCGCCCCGGATGGGAGGGGATTCACCCCTCCACTTT CASSSPRMGGDSPLHF
TRBJ2-5 13 NA TRBV7-7 NA TGTGCTAGCAGCTTTACCTACGTGGAGACCCAGTACTTC CASSFTYVETQYF
TRBJ2-1 12 NA TRBV6-1 TRBD1 TGTGCCAGCTCGTACAGGGGAAATGAGCAGTTCTTC CASSYRGNEQFF
TRBJ2-5 13 NA TRBV28 NA TGTGCCAGCCTGACTGTCGACCAAGAGACCCAGTACTTC CASLTVDQETQYF
TRBJ1-1 14 few TRBV4-1 TRBD1 TGCGCCAGCAGCCAACGGGACAGGAACACTGAAGCTTTCTTT CASSQRDRNTEAFF
TRBJ1-1 14 NA TRBV5-1 TRBD1 TGCGCCAGCAGTAGGACAGGAGAGAACACTGAAGCTTTCTTT CASSRTGENTEAFF
TRBJ1-2 13 few TRBV7-9 NA TGTGCCAGCAGCTTAGGCACCCTCTATGGCTACACCTTC CASSLGTLYGYTF
TRBJ2-2 11 NA TRBV7-6 NA TGTGCCAGCGGAAACACCGGGGAGCTGTTTTTT CASGNTGELFF
TRBJ2-3 18 NA TRBV2 TRBD2 TGTGCCAGCAGTGGACAACGGACTAGCGGGGGGGAAGCAGATACGCAGTATTTT CASSGQRTSGGEADTQYF
TRBJ2-7 15 NA TRBV28 NA TGTGCCAGCAGTTCCCCGGGGGGCTTCTCCTACGAGCAGTACTTC CASSSPGGFSYEQYF
TRBJ2-5 14 few TRBV29-1 NA TGCAGCGTTGGAGCAGGGCCCACAGAAGAGACCCAGTACTTC CSVGAGPTEETQYF
TRBJ2-2 11 many TRBV30 NA TGTGCCTGGAGTGTTTTCGGGGAGCTGTTTTTT CAWSVFGELFF
TRBJ1-2 11 NA TRBV29-1 NA TGCAGCGTTTGGGAATTATCTGGCTACACCTTC CSVWELSGYTF
TRBJ2-3 14 few TRBV10-1 TRBD1 TGCGCCAGCGGATCGGGACAGAGCACAGATACGCAGTATTTT CASGSGQSTDTQYF
TRBJ1-2 14 NA TRBV9 TRBD1 TGTGCCAGCAGCCTCGGACAGGGTGACTATGGCTACACCTTC CASSLGQGDYGYTF
TRBJ1-6 13 many TRBV29-1 NA TGCAGCGTTGAGCTCGTGAGGGGTGCACCCCTCCACTTT CSVELVRGAPLHF
TRBJ1-3 13 NA TRBV6-5 NA TGTGCCAGCGGGGCAGGGAGAGGAAACACCATATATTTT CASGAGRGNTIYF
TRBJ1-2 13 NA TRBV11-3 NA TGTGCCAGCAGCTTACTCAGTTCCTATGGCTACACCTTC CASSLLSSYGYTF
TRBJ2-1 14 NA TRBV29-1 NA TGCAGCGTTGAAAGGGGGGCCCGGTACAATGAGCAGTTCTTC CSVERGARYNEQFF
TRBJ2-5 16 NA TRBV5-1 TRBD2 TGCGCCAGCAGCTTGGCTGGCGGGACTACTGAAGAGACCCAGTACTTC CASSLAGGTTEETQYF
TRBJ2-5 16 once TRBV7-2 TRBD2 TGTGCCAGCAGGGCCCAGCCGTTAGCGGGGCCAGAGACCCAGTACTTC CASRAQPLAGPETQYF
TRBJ1-2 16 few TRBV28 NA TGTGCCAGCAGTCCAGATCCTAAGGGACGCCTCAAGGGCTACACCTTC CASSPDPKGRLKGYTF
TRBJ2-5 15 few TRBV7-6 NA TGTGCCAGTAACCCAGGGCCCGGGGGCGGGGAGACCCAGTACTTC CASNPGPGGGETQYF
TRBJ1-5 15 few TRBV29-1 NA TGCAGCGTTACGACCGGGACACTTAGCAATCAGCCCCAGCATTTT CSVTTGTLSNQPQHF
TRBJ1-6 15 NA TRBV18 NA TGTGCCAGCTCACCCCGAGAGGTAACGAATTCACCCCTCCACTTT CASSPREVTNSPLHF
TRBJ1-2 15 NA TRBV6-5 TRBD1 TGTGCCAGCAGTAGGGACAGGGAAGGGTTCTATGGCTACACCTTC CASSRDREGFYGYTF
TRBJ1-3 13 NA TRBV7-2 NA TGTGCCAGCAGCTTTTACTTGTCAGACACCATATATTTT CASSFYLSDTIYF
TRBJ2-3 13 few TRBV11-2 NA TGTGCCAGCAGCACCGAAACAACGAATACGCAGTATTTT CASSTETTNTQYF
TRBJ2-6 12 few TRBV15 NA TGTGCCACCTCAGGAGGGGCCAACGTCCTGACTTTC CATSGGANVLTF